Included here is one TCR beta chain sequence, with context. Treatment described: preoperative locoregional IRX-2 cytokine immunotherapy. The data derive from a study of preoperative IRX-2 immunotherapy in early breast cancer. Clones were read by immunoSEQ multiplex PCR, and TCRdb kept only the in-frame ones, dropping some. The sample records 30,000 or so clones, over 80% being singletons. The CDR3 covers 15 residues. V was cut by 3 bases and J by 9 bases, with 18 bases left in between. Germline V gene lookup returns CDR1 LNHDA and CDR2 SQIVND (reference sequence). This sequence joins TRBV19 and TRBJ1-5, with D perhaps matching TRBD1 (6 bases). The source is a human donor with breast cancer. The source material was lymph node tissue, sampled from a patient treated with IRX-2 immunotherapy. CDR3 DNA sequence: TGTGCCAGTAGTATGGGGGGCCCAGACCCCTCGCCCCAGCATTTT. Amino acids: CASSMGGPDPSPQHF.